A selection of T cell receptor beta chains follows, all from one sample in a study of human T cells and chemical hapten exposure. Via MiXCR, TCRdb re-called the RACE reads, giving one row per CDR3 protein. The table shows roughly 360,000 distinct CDR3 sequences, with nearly 5% occurring only once. Sequences were derived from whole blood, sampled in connection with sensitization to the hapten diphenylcyclopropenone (DPC). The receptors were sampled from a woman in her fifties or sixties with alopecia areata. Some clones in this sample may be carry-over from other donors' samples. The CDR3 runs from the conserved cysteine through the conserved F or W. Some rows have no size entry. The others give once, few or many, or a class for an expanded clone.

v_gene: TRBV15
abundance: many
CDR3aa: CATSRVWAEGTDTQYF

v_gene: TRBV6-1
abundance: many
CDR3aa: CASSPGGGTDTQYF

v_gene: TRBV13
abundance: many
CDR3aa: CASSLGRGVNTIYF

v_gene: TRBV6-1
abundance: many
CDR3aa: CASSALGEGTHSPLHF

v_gene: TRBV30
abundance: few
CDR3aa: CAWSTGTVAFF

v_gene: TRBV9
abundance: few
CDR3aa: CASNSRGQGDEQYF

v_gene: TRBV5-1
abundance: .
CDR3aa: CASSLGDGRNQPQHF

v_gene: TRBV7-2
abundance: few
CDR3aa: CASSLSSVREF

v_gene: TRBV18
abundance: .
CDR3aa: CASSPRGQGISNTEAFF

v_gene: TRBV21-1
abundance: many
CDR3aa: CASSPRSQISVPGKSSYEQYF

v_gene: TRBV7-9
abundance: .
CDR3aa: CASSPRQGKTQYF

v_gene: TRBV2
abundance: few
CDR3aa: CASRDSRPLHF

v_gene: TRBV27
abundance: many
CDR3aa: CASSLVLAGFNEQFF

v_gene: TRBV12-3/TRBV12-4
abundance: many
CDR3aa: CASNKLPGGSTGELFF

v_gene: TRBV5-1
abundance: many
CDR3aa: CASSLQAEVNAEAFF

v_gene: TRBV20-1
abundance: few
CDR3aa: CSARVLAGVTDTQYF

v_gene: TRBV27
abundance: many
CDR3aa: CASTPLWGEDGYTF

v_gene: TRBV4-3
abundance: many
CDR3aa: CASSQGTGGGTEAFF

v_gene: TRBV21-1
abundance: .
CDR3aa: CASSRKGGARTLANYGYTF

v_gene: TRBV28
abundance: few
CDR3aa: CASRAGGAAYGYTF

v_gene: TRBV2
abundance: few
CDR3aa: CAIVGTGRKGTQYF

v_gene: TRBV14
abundance: .
CDR3aa: CASSQDLGGIDGYTF

v_gene: TRBV29-1
abundance: many
CDR3aa: CSVRLAGLFTGELFF

v_gene: TRBV6-6
abundance: .
CDR3aa: CASSELAVLYEQYF

v_gene: TRBV4-3
abundance: .
CDR3aa: CASSQSGQGSQPQHF

v_gene: TRBV27
abundance: .
CDR3aa: CASSSISDRGQETQYF

v_gene: TRBV5-4
abundance: many
CDR3aa: CASSPDPASGYEQYF

v_gene: TRBV6-5
abundance: many
CDR3aa: CASSSPPTSPLHF

v_gene: TRBV4-2
abundance: .
CDR3aa: CASSPSSVGGHQPQHF